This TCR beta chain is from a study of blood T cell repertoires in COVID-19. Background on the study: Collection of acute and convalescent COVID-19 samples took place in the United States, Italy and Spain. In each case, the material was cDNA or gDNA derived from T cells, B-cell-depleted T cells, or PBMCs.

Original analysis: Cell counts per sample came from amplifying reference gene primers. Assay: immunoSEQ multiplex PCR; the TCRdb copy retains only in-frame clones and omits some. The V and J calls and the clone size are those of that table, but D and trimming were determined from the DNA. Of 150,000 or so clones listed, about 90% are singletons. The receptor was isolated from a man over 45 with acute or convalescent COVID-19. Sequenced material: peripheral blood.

DNA for the CDR3: TGTGCCTGGAGTGTAATCGGAGTCACAGATACGCAGTATTTT. It specifies CAWSVIGVTDTQYF. The gene calls are TRBV30 and TRBJ2-3, with D unclear. CDR3 length: 14 amino acids. The V gene lost 0 bases and the J gene lost 2 bases, with 9 bases spanning the gap. Germline-derived CDR1 and CDR2 are GTSNPN and SVGIG (reference sequence).